This T cell receptor beta chain comes out of a study of CD8 T cells in Susac syndrome. General study points: By the study's own acknowledgment, its TCR sequencing and HLA analysis included relatively few individuals.

To note about this clonotype: Its specificity is not known.

RNA was extracted with the RNeasy kit, and a quantity of about 0.45 to 1 ug was reverse transcribed using random hexamers. An immunoSEQ multiplex PCR amplified TCR beta CDR3 over 54 Vbeta and 13 Jbeta. From the immunoSEQ multiplex PCR reads, TCRdb called clonotypes with MiXCR, one entry per CDR3 protein. The sample shows about 140,000 distinct CDR3 sequences, about 95% of them seen only once. The T cells that were sequenced for TCR beta were CD8+ and CD4+ cells from blood. CD8+ and CD4+ T cells were negatively isolated; TEMRA cells were FACS-enriched. The TCR sequence derives from a human donor with multiple sclerosis. Sample: CD4+ T cells from PBMCs.

CDR3 sequence reads: CSASPGANSPLHF. The DNA for the CDR3 is TGCAGTGCTAGCCCCGGGGCTAATTCACCCCTCCACTTT. V is TRBV20-1 and J is TRBJ1-6, with a weak D call TRBD1 (5 bases). Trimming left V 3 bases short and J 6 bases short, with 9 bases between. CDR1 and CDR2 (germline): DFQATT, SNEGSKA (reference sequence). This CDR3 comprises 13 residues.